The clone carrying this T cell receptor beta chain was detected ten times or more. The time point is: healthy volunteer bleed at 2 weeks. Sequencing started from total RNA isolated from unfractionated whole blood. Methods used by the authors: Between roughly 20,000 and 690,600 TCRs appeared in each sample, and the median stood at approximately 100,000. In TCRdb, the RACE reads were re-called with MiXCR into one record per CDR3 protein. TCRdb assigned the V and J calls; the authors' analysis was not used. The sample has roughly 120,000 distinct CDR3 sequences; approximately 9.5% are singletons. This entry comes from a study of human T cells and chemical hapten exposure. The germline V and J ends were trimmed by 5 bases and 4 bases, with 20 bases remaining between them. The germline V gene has CDR1 MNHEY and CDR2 SVGAGI. The CDR3 contains 16 residues.

The rearrangement uses TRBV6-5 and TRBJ1-1; D is uncertain. The TCR originated in a male donor in good health. Some clones in this sample may be carry-over from other donors' samples. Source material: whole blood. The CDR3 sequence is CASSAGPPWDGTEAFF. CDR3 coding DNA: TGTGCCAGCAGTGCGGGTCCCCCGTGGGATGGCACTGAAGCTTTCTTT.